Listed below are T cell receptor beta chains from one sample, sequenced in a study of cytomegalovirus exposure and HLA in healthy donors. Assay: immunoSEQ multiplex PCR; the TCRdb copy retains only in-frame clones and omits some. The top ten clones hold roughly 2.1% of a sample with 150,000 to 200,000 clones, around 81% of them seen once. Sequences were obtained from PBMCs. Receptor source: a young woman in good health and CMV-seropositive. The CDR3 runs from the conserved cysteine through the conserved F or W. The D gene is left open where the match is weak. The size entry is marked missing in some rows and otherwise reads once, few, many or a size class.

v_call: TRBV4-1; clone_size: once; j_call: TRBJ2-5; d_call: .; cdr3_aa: CASSQDKAPRGETQYF
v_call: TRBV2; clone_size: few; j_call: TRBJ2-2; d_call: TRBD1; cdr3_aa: CASSSGTANTGELFF
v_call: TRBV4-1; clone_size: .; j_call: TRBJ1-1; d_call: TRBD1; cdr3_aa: CASSQLRDRAIDTEAFF
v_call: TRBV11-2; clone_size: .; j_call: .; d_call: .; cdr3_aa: CASSSHYEQYF
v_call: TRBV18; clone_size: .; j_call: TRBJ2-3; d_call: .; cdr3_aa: CASSPGGLDTQYF
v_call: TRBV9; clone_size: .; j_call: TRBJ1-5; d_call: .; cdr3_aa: CASSVDGHSNQPQHF
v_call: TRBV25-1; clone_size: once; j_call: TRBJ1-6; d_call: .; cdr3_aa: CASSVGVYNSPLHF
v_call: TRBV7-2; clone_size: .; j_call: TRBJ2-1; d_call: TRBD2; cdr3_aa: CASRTGTSYNEQFF
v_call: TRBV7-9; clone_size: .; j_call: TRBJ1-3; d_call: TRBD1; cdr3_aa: CASSDTGGGSGNTIYF
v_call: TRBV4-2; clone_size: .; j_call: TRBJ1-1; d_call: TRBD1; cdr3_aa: CASSQLPRGTEAFF
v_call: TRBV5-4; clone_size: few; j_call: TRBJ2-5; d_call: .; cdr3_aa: CASSPRGETQYF
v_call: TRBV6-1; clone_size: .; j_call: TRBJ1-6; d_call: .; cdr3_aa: CASTSREYSPLHF
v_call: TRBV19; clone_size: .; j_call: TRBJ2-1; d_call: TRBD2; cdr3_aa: CASSTGGYNEQFF
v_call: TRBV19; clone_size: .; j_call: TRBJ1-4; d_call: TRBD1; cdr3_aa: CASNRQGSVEKLFF
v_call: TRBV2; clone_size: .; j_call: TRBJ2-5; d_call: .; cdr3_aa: CASIGGATKETQYF
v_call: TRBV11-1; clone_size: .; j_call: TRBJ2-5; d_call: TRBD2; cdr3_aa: CASRGGETQYF
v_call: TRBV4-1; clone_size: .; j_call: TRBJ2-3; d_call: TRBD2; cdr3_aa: CASRIAGGADTQYF
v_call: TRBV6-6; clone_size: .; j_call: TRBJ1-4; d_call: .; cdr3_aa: CASRKGQTLYEKLFF
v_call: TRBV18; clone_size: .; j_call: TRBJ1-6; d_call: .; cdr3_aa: CASSNNRGNSPLHF
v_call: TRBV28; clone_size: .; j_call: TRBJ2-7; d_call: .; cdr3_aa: CASSWQALYEQYF
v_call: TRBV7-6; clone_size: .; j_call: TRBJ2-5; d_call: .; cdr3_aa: CASSLSTGQETQYF
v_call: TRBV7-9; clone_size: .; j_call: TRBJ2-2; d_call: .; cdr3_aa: CASSLEAGYTGELFF
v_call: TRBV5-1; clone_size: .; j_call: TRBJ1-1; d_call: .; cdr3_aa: CASSSSRVRGDTEAFF
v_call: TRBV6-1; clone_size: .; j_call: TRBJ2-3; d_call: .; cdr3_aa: CASSAFPQGTLTDTQYF
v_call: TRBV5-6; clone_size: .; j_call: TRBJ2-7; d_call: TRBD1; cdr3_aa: CASSLVRGLGYEQYF
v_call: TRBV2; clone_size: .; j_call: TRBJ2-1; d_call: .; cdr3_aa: CASSGRGTYNEQFF
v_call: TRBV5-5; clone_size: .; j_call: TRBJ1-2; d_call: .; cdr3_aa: CASSLGGGSFYGYTF
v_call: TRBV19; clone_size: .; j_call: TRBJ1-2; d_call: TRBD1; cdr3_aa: CASSAGGTDANYGYTF